One sample yielded the 19 T cell receptor beta chains listed below, sequenced in a study of monozygotic twins with inflammatory bowel disease. Reprocessing the 5' RACE reads, TCRdb reports a single entry for every CDR3 protein and omits DNA. Its listing shows around 150,000 distinct CDR3 sequences. Sequencing was carried out using blood. Source of these receptors: a human donor with ulcerative colitis or Crohn's disease, or a healthy co-twin of an affected twin (not recorded which).

The gene calls are TRBV20-1 and TRBJ2-5; TCRdb lists TRBD1, though no DNA is available to test this call. Germline CDR1 and CDR2: DFQATT and SNEGSKA (reference sequence). This CDR3 spans 15 amino acids. The CDR3 loop is CSARRDRGRVGTQYF.

This chain uses TRBV20-1 with TRBJ2-5; TCRdb's D call, TRBD1, is unchecked because there is no DNA. The CDR3 is made up of 12 amino acids. The germline gives CDR1 DFQATT, CDR2 SNEGSKA (reference sequence). CDR3 region: CSASVGKETQYF.

This rearrangement joins TRBV28 to TRBJ2-7; without DNA, the TCRdb call of TRBD1 cannot be checked. Germline V gene lookup returns CDR1 MDHEN and CDR2 SYDVKM. The length of the CDR3 is 14 residues. CDR3 sequence reads: CASTIMTGSYEQYF. The whole variable domain, remainder taken from reference TRBV28 and TRBJ2-7, is DVKVTQSSRYLVKRTGEKVFLECVQDMDHENMFWYRQDPGLGLRLIYFSYDVKMKEKGDIPEGYSVSREKKERFSLILESASTNQTSMYLCASTIMTGSYEQYFGPGTRLTVT.

The chain is built from TRBV7-2 and TRBJ2-1; TCRdb designates TRBD1, a call that cannot be tested without DNA. Per the germline V gene, CDR1 is SGHTA and CDR2 is FQGNSA. The CDR3 consists of 15 residues. The CDR3 loop reads CASSFLGGSYNEQFF.

V and J are TRBV2 and TRBJ2-7. The CDR3 is made up of 11 amino acids. The germline gives CDR1 SNHLY, CDR2 FYNNEI. The CDR3 region is CASSGQYEQYF.

CDR3 sequence: CASSLGEYGYTF. The chain combines TRBV28 with TRBJ1-2; TCRdb's D call of TRBD1 is untestable without DNA. This CDR3 is 12 amino acids long. In germline, CDR1 is MDHEN, CDR2 SYDVKM.

The chain is built from TRBV12-3 or TRBV12-4 and TRBJ2-5; the TRBD2 assignment by TCRdb is unverifiable without DNA. The CDR3 runs 15 residues. CDR3 protein: CASSLTSGTGETQYF.

The chain recombines TRBV4-2 with TRBJ2-3; TCRdb proposes TRBD2, but this gene call is untestable without DNA. The CDR3 is made up of 15 amino acids. Germline V gene lookup returns CDR1 LGHNA and CDR2 YNFKEQ. The CDR3 region is CASSFQLGSTDTQYF.

V is TRBV19 and J is TRBJ2-7; lacking DNA, the TRBD1 call made by TCRdb goes unchecked. This CDR3 spans 14 amino acids. In germline, CDR1 is LNHDA, CDR2 SQIVND (reference sequence). This CDR3 reads CASSPDTNSYEQYF. The full variable domain, in which reference TRBV19 and TRBJ2-7 provide the parts outside the CDR3, is DGGITQSPKYLFRKEGQNVTLSCEQNLNHDAMYWYRQDPGQGLRLIYYSQIVNDFQKGDIAEGYSVSREKKESFPLTVTSAQKNPTAFYLCASSPDTNSYEQYFGPGTRLTVT.

The V and J genes are TRBV7-9 and TRBJ1-4; TCRdb picks TRBD1, but there is no DNA to check that call. In germline, CDR1 is SEHNR, CDR2 FQNEAQ (reference sequence). The CDR3 length is 15 residues. The CDR3 loop is CASSPEWGDDEKLFF.

This sequence joins TRBV27 and TRBJ1-2; TCRdb proposes TRBD1, but this gene call is untestable without DNA. CDR1 is MNHEY and CDR2 is SMNVEV in the germline V gene (reference sequence). The CDR3 length is 14 residues. The CDR3: CASRTRQGRDGYTF.

The J gene is TRBJ2-7, the V gene TRBV9; lacking DNA, the TRBD2 call made by TCRdb goes unchecked. From germline, CDR1 is SGDLS and CDR2 YYNGEE. CDR3 length: 16 amino acids. CDR3 sequence: CASSPLPQREKYEQYF.

The chain links TRBV6-5 to TRBJ2-3; as DNA is missing, the TRBD1 call by TCRdb cannot be tested. The CDR3 consists of 15 residues. The V gene's germline CDR1 is MNHEY and CDR2 SVGAGI. This CDR3 is CASSYLRQGTDTQYF.

This chain connects TRBV19 to TRBJ2-6; lacking DNA, the TRBD2 call made by TCRdb goes unchecked. This CDR3 comprises 17 residues. Germline-derived CDR1 and CDR2 are LNHDA and SQIVND (reference sequence). The CDR3 sequence is CASSRLAGVSGANVLTF.

The chain has TRBV5-6 and TRBJ2-1; without DNA, the TCRdb call of TRBD1 cannot be checked. CDR1 is SGHDT, CDR2 YYEEEE, per germline. The CDR3 runs 11 residues. The CDR3 loop reads CASSRTGLTFF.

The chain has TRBV20-1 and TRBJ2-7. The CDR3 covers 13 residues. CDR1 and CDR2 (germline): DFQATT, SNEGSKA (reference sequence). CDR3 sequence reads: CSAIGGISYEQYF.

The chain employs TRBV5-6 and TRBJ2-5; TCRdb proposes TRBD1, but this gene call is untestable without DNA. CDR1 SGHDT and CDR2 YYEEEE come from the germline V gene. The CDR3 has 15 amino acids. CDR3 in amino acids: CASSPRAGGLRTQYF.

The chain joins TRBV20-1 to TRBJ2-3; without DNA, the TCRdb call of TRBD1 cannot be checked. This CDR3 contains 14 residues. Germline CDR1 DFQATT, CDR2 SNEGSKA (reference sequence). The CDR3 loop is CSGRQGEWTDTQYF.

The gene calls are TRBV5-1 and TRBJ2-7; no DNA is available, so the TRBD1 call from TCRdb remains unchecked. The CDR3 runs 15 residues. CDR1 is SGHRS, CDR2 YFSETQ, per germline. CDR3: CASSLGSQTSYEQYF. Full variable domain (outside the CDR3, taken from reference TRBV5-1 and TRBJ2-7): KAGVTQTPRYLIKTRGQQVTLSCSPISGHRSVSWYQQTPGQGLQFLFEYFSETQRNKGNFPGRFSGRQFSNSRSEMNVSTLELGDSALYLCASSLGSQTSYEQYFGPGTRLTVT.